This TCR beta chain came from a study of T cells in localized non-small cell lung cancer. Study-wide results and caveats: A denser population of T cells in blood accompanied longer overall survival.

As for this clone: Its antigen is not known.

The method was immunoSEQ multiplex PCR; TCRdb's version includes in-frame clones alone and lacks a portion of them. The data contain 30,000 to 35,000 clones, around nine tenths of them singletons. Trimming pared 5 bases from V and 3 bases from J, leaving 9 bases between. The V gene's germline CDR1 is SEHNR and CDR2 FQNEAQ (reference sequence). The CDR3 loop spans 13 amino acids. The chain joins TRBV7-9 to TRBJ2-3, with no clear D. This TCR was recovered from a woman aged 40-69 years with stage I lung adenocarcinoma. The source material was peripheral blood, sampled before any cancer treatment. The CDR3 DNA reads as TGTGCCAGCAGCGCCTTCACGACAGATACGCAGTATTTT. It yields the protein CASSAFTTDTQYF.